Listed here is a single T cell receptor beta chain. Survey-level TCR beta sequencing used the immunoSEQ assay. This table comes from immunoSEQ multiplex PCR, and its TCRdb copy is limited to in-frame clones, with some not included. The profile covers under 90,000 clones, with just over 90% appearing a single time and 3.5% to 5.5% taken by the ten largest. This receptor was obtained from a man aged 40-49 years with rheumatoid arthritis. Sequencing was carried out using PBMCs.

DNA for the CDR3: TGTGCCAGCTCACCACGTGACGGGAACACTGAAGCTTTCTTT. It codes for CASSPRDGNTEAFF. The rearrangement uses TRBV18 and TRBJ1-1; D gene unclear. Germline-derived CDR1 and CDR2 are KGHSH and LQKENI. The CDR3 runs 14 residues. V lost 1 base and J 1 base, leaving 7 bases between the germline ends. Based on the CDR3 plus reference TRBV18 and TRBJ1-1, the full variable domain is NAGVMQNPRHLVRRRGQEARLRCSPMKGHSHVYWYRQLPEEGLKFMVYLQKENIIDESGMPKERFSAEFPKEGPSILRIQQVVRGDSAAYFCASSPRDGNTEAFFGQGTRLTVV.